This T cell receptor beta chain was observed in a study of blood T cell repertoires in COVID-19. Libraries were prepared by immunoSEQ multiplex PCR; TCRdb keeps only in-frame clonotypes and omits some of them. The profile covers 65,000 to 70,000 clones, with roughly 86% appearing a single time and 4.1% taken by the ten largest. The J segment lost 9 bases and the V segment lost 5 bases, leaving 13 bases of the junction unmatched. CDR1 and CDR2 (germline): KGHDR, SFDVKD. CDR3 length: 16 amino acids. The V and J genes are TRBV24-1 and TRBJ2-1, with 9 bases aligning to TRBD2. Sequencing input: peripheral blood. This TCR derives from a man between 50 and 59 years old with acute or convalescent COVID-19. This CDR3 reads CATSVKGSGSLGEQFF. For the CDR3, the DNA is TGTGCCACCAGTGTAAAGGGTAGCGGGAGTCTTGGTGAGCAGTTCTTC.